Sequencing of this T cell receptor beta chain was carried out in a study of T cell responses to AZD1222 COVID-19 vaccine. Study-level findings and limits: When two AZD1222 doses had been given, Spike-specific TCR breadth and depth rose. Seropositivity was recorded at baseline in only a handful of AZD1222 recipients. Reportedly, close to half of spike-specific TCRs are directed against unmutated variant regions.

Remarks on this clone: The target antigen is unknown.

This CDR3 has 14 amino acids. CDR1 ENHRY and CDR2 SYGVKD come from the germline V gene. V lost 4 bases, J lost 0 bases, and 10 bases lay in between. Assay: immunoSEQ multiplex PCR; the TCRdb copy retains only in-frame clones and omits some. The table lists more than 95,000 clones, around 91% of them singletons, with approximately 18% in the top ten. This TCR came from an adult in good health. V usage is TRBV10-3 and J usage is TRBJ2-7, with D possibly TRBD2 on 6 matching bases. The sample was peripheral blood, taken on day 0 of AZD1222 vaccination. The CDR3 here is CAISGRESSYEQYF. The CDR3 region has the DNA TGTGCCATCAGTGGACGGGAGAGCTCCTACGAGCAGTACTTC.